This T cell receptor beta chain was recovered during a study of blood T cells in healthy people across ages. Germline lookup yields CDR1 DFQATT and CDR2 SNEGSKA (reference sequence). The CDR3 loop spans 13 amino acids. Comments on this clonotype: A junction end diverges from the germline sequence, so it may reflect a read error.

Primers used in a second PCR of about 7 to 12 cycles were a sample-barcoded 5' primer and a J-beta primer mix. Each cDNA molecule, via a template-switch adaptor with 12 random nucleotides, was tagged. TCRdb used MiXCR to reprocess the 5' RACE reads, holding one entry per CDR3 protein. The table shows fewer than 2,000,000 distinct CDR3 sequences, with around 42% occurring only once. Sequenced sample: blood. This chain connects TRBV20-1 to TRBJ2-1; D unclear. This TCR came from a human donor in good health. The CDR3 DNA reads as TGCAGTGCTGTAAGGAACACCTACAATGAACAGTTCTTC. This codes for CSAVRNTYNEQFF.